This T cell receptor beta chain was obtained from a study of blood T cell repertoires in COVID-19. Study in general: Samples taken during acute and convalescent COVID-19 were collected in the United States, Italy and Spain. Sources were T cells, B-cell-depleted T cells, or PBMCs; the material itself was cDNA or gDNA.

In the source study's methods: Estimates of nucleated cell counts were drawn from the amplification of reference gene primers. Clones were read by immunoSEQ multiplex PCR, and TCRdb kept only the in-frame ones, dropping some. Clone size and V and J calls were adopted from that table, with D and trimming inferred from the DNA. The profile shows roughly 300,000 clones, approximately 87% of them singletons. The germline CDR1 and CDR2 sequences are SGHRS and YFSETQ. The V end was cut by 7 bases, the J end by 5 bases, with 12 bases between. The CDR3 contains 13 residues. The sequence derives from a woman aged 50 to 60 who had recovered from COVID-19. Sequenced: peripheral blood. The chain joins TRBV5-1 to TRBJ2-2; weak D call: TRBD2 (6 bases). The CDR3 spells CASSPAGTGELFF. The CDR3 region has the DNA TGCGCCAGCTCCCCTGCGGGGACCGGGGAGCTGTTTTTT.